This is a list of T cell receptor beta chains from one sample in a study of cytomegalovirus exposure and HLA in healthy donors. Libraries were prepared by immunoSEQ multiplex PCR; TCRdb keeps only in-frame clonotypes and omits some of them. In the table there are around 300,000 clones, roughly 90% of which are singletons. The sequenced sample was PBMCs. These receptors came from a man aged 25-40 years in good health and CMV-seronegative. The conserved cysteine and the conserved F or W are not part of the CDR3 here. A clone size is listed for some rows: how often the clone was seen (once, few, many), or a class if it is expanded.

V gene	J gene	clone size	CDR3 protein
TRBV10-1	TRBJ2-5	NA	ASSSSGGTAETQY
TRBV7-6	TRBJ1-1	NA	ASSLEGLNTEAF
TRBV10-2	TRBJ1-6	NA	ASSEDWPSSYNSPLH
TRBV29-1	TRBJ2-1	NA	SVVTLAGSVDEQF
TRBV4-1	TRBJ2-1	NA	ASSQLGGGYYEQF
TRBV7-9	TRBJ2-1	NA	ASSLSGRDEQF
TRBV18	TRBJ1-6	NA	ASSREPRGRVDNSPLH
TRBV6-6	TRBJ2-5	NA	ASSWDRDVETQY
TRBV2	TRBJ2-1	NA	ASRVEQADEQF
TRBV7-2	TRBJ1-1	NA	ASSLALDRAGTEAF
TRBV7-8	TRBJ1-2	once	ASSRGRGQGAPGYGYT
TRBV2	TRBJ1-5	NA	ASTHLLGGSGNQPQH
TRBV7-2	TRBJ2-7	NA	ASSSALGGGSSYEQY
TRBV19	TRBJ1-2	few	ASRWTGNYGYT
TRBV4-1	TRBJ2-7	NA	ASSQVAGAVGYEQY
TRBV7-9	TRBJ2-7	few	ASSKNSQLVYEQY
TRBV10-3	TRBJ2-3	NA	AISRTSGGRGDTQY
TRBV6-5	TRBJ2-5	NA	ASRQGRGKTQY